Here is one T cell receptor beta chain with its context. The data were produced by immunoSEQ multiplex PCR, yet TCRdb's version contains in-frame clones alone and is incomplete. The sample contains roughly 69,000 clones, approximately 90% of which appear only once. These data originate in a study of T cell changes during pregnancy in multiple sclerosis. With 0 bases removed from V and 0 bases from J, the gap between germline ends came to 19 bases. Germline CDR1 and CDR2: SGHDT and YYEEEE. The CDR3 covers 19 residues. The sequence came from a female donor with multiple sclerosis, enrolled in a pregnancy study. The chain has TRBV5-6 and TRBJ1-3, with D uncertain. The source was peripheral blood, collected after pregnancy. CDR3 DNA sequence: TGTGCCAGCAGCTTGGCGGAGGCAGCCCTTACCTACTCTGGAAACACCATATATTTT. It translates to CASSLAEAALTYSGNTIYF. Based on the CDR3 plus reference TRBV5-6 and TRBJ1-3, the full variable domain is DAGVTQSPTHLIKTRGQQVTLRCSPKSGHDTVSWYQQALGQGPQFIFQYYEEEERQRGNFPDRFSGHQFPNYSSELNVNALLLGDSALYLCASSLAEAALTYSGNTIYFGEGSWLTVV.